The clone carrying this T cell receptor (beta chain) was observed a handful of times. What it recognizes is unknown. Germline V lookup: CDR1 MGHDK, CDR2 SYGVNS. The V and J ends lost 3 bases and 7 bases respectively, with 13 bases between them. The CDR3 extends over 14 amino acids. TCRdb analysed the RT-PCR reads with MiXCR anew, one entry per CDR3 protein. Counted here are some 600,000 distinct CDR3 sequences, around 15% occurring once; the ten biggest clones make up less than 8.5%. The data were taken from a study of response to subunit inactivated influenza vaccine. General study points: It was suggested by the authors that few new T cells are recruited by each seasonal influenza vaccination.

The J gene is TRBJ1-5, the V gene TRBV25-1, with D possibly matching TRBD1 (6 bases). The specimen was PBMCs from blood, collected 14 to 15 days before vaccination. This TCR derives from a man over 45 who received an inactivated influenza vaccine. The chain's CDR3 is CASSDSGGSQPQHF. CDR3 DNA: TGTGCCAGCAGTGATTCCGGGGGCAGCCAGCCCCAGCATTTT. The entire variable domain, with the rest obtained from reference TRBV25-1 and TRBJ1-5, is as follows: EADIYQTPRYLVIGTGKKITLECSQTMGHDKMYWYQQDPGMELHLIHYSYGVNSTEKGDLSSESTVSRIRTEHFPLTLESARPSHTSQYLCASSDSGGSQPQHFGDGTRLSIL.